This T cell receptor beta chain was identified during a study of molecular identifiers for immune sequencing clone quantification. Study-wide findings and caveats: Underestimated sizes of highly expanded clones could result from identical TCR molecules that share a barcode.

The use of previously described methods and listed TCR primers produced the bulk TCR libraries. A single record per CDR3 protein comes from TCRdb applying MiXCR to the PCR reads. The table includes about 330,000 distinct CDR3 sequences, over 20% detected once. To note about this clonotype: What it binds is not known.

Trimming pared 4 bases from V and 4 bases from J, leaving 19 bases between. Germline values: CDR1 SNHLY, CDR2 FYNNEI. The CDR3 extends over 16 amino acids. The chain is built from TRBV2 and TRBJ1-2, with unresolved D. Specimen: naive CD8+ T cells from blood, with Jurkat cell RNA spiked in. Documented subset: FACS-sorted CD8+CD4-CCR7+CD45RA+ naive T cells. This sequence was found in a human donor in good health. Some libraries in this study had Jurkat cell RNA spiked in. CDR3 in amino acids: CASSVEARKIGYGYTF. Written as DNA, the CDR3 is TGTGCCAGCAGTGTAGAAGCCAGGAAAATTGGCTATGGCTACACCTTC.